The 14 T cell receptor beta chains given below trace back to one sample, sequenced in a study of lymphopenia after photon versus proton radiotherapy. Libraries were prepared by immunoSEQ multiplex PCR; TCRdb keeps only in-frame clonotypes and omits some of them. This sample has under 15,000 clones, with about 90% found just once. The sample in question was peripheral blood, obtained from a patient treated with proton-based radiotherapy. Every receptor here comes from a man between 60 and 75 years old with pancreatic cancer.

V gene TRBV6-1 combines with J gene TRBJ1-5, with D hard to call. Trimming shortened V by 3 bases and J by 7 bases, and 10 bases separated the two germline ends. The CDR3 sequence is 13 residues long. Germline lookup yields CDR1 MNHNS and CDR2 SASEGT. CDR3 sequence: CASSDQGYQPQHF. The CDR3 DNA reads as TGTGCCAGCAGTGACCAAGGGTACCAGCCCCAGCATTTT.

V is TRBV4-2 and J is TRBJ2-3; D remains ambiguous. Germline V gene data show CDR1 as LGHNA and CDR2 as YNFKEQ. This CDR3 region has 15 residues. Deletions cut 0 bases from V and 2 bases from J, with 9 bases between. The CDR3 DNA reads as TGTGCCAGCAGCCAAGACGACCTCCCCACAGATACGCAGTATTTT. This sequence encodes CASSQDDLPTDTQYF.

This clone has only one observation. The chain has TRBV2 and TRBJ2-2, with D unresolved. CDR1 is SNHLY, CDR2 FYNNEI, per germline. The ends were cut back, 4 bases at V and 2 bases at J, with 11 bases in the middle. The CDR3 is 15 residues long. The chain's CDR3 is CASSATTPNTGELFF. CDR3 bases: TGTGCCAGCAGTGCTACGACACCCAACACCGGGGAGCTGTTTTTT.

The rearrangement uses TRBV27 and TRBJ1-2; 7 bases are shared with TRBD1. Looked up from germline, CDR1 is MNHEY and CDR2 is SMNVEV (reference sequence). The V gene end was trimmed by 3 bases and the J gene end by 2 bases; junction bases not matched to a gene: 6. The CDR3 is made up of 15 amino acids. The CDR3 coding sequence is TGTGCCAGCAGTTTGACGACAGGGATAAACTATGGCTACACCTTC. This translates into CASSLTTGINYGYTF.

The gene calls are TRBV11-3 and TRBJ1-2; D remains ambiguous. The CDR3 totals 15 residues. V shed 5 bases and J shed 0 bases, with 13 bases lying between them. Germline V CDR1 and CDR2: SGHNT, YENEEA. For the CDR3, the DNA is TGTGCCAGCAGCCCGACGTCGGCCGCTAACTATGGCTACACCTTC. The encoded protein is CASSPTSAANYGYTF.

This clone was recorded a few times. The gene calls are TRBV10-2 and TRBJ2-3; D possibly corresponds to TRBD1 (5 bases). The germline gives CDR1 WSHSY, CDR2 SAAADI. Trimming removed 2 bases from V and 3 bases from J, with 12 bases in between. The CDR3 extends over 15 amino acids. CDR3 region: CASSEGFAGTDTQYF. In DNA form, the CDR3 reads TGCGCCAGCAGTGAGGGCTTCGCAGGGACAGATACGCAGTATTTT.

This clone was seen just once. The J gene is TRBJ2-1, the V gene TRBV4-1; possible D gene TRBD2, 5 bases. This CDR3 spans 19 amino acids. Between the trimmed V and J ends, which lost 0 bases and 0 bases, there was a span of 18 bases. The V gene's germline CDR1 is MGHRA and CDR2 YSYEKL. CDR3 sequence (DNA): TGCGCCAGCAGCCAAGAGTCTAACTTAGGGAGAAGCTCCTACAATGAGCAGTTCTTC. It specifies CASSQESNLGRSSYNEQFF.

The chain links TRBV7-8 to TRBJ2-2; D is uncertain. The CDR3 is 17 residues long. V was shortened by 4 bases and J by 1 base, with 16 bases between the two germline ends. Germline V gives CDR1 SGHVS, CDR2 FQNEAQ. CDR3 sequence: CASSSRFAQKNTGELFF. CDR3 sequence (DNA): TGTGCCAGCAGCTCCCGCTTCGCGCAAAAGAACACCGGGGAGCTGTTTTTT. Full variable domain (outside the CDR3, taken from reference TRBV7-8 and TRBJ2-2): GAGVSQSPRYKVAKRGQDVALRCDPISGHVSLFWYQQALGQGPEFLTYFQNEAQLDKSGLPSDRFFAERPEGSVSTLKIQRTQQEDSAVYLCASSSRFAQKNTGELFFGEGSRLTVL.

The V and J genes are TRBV11-3 and TRBJ1-1; D gene ambiguous. The CDR3 covers 13 residues. The germline CDR1 and CDR2 sequences are SGHNT and YENEEA. Trimming cost V 5 bases and J 4 bases, with 11 bases left between them. The CDR3 sequence: CASSRKGGTEAFF. The CDR3 nucleotides read TGTGCCAGCAGCCGAAAGGGTGGCACTGAAGCTTTCTTT.

J is TRBJ2-7 and V is TRBV7-2, with 7 nucleotides matching TRBD1. J gave up 3 bases and V 2 bases, and 7 bases lay outside the gene matches. Germline values: CDR1 SGHTA, CDR2 FQGNSA. The CDR3 contains 15 residues. The CDR3 nucleotides are TGTGCCAGCAGCTTAATGTTGGGACAGAACTACGAGCAGTACTTC. Translating gives CASSLMLGQNYEQYF.

This chain joins TRBV15 and TRBJ2-2; unclear D gene. Trimming took 5 bases from V and 2 from J, leaving 9 bases between them. The CDR3 sequence is 14 residues long. Germline lookup yields CDR1 LNHNV and CDR2 YYDKDF (reference sequence). CDR3 region: CATSRSINTGELFF. Here the CDR3 DNA reads TGTGCCACCAGCCGCAGCATTAACACCGGGGAGCTGTTTTTT.

The chain combines TRBV7-3 with TRBJ2-1, with D maybe TRBD2 (5 bases). Germline V gives CDR1 SGHTA, CDR2 FQGTGA. V lost 0 bases and J lost 9, with 12 bases in between. CDR3 length: 14 residues. CDR3 sequence (DNA): TGTGCCAGCAGCTTAACCGGGATTGGTGGTGAGCAGTTCTTC. Translated: CASSLTGIGGEQFF.

V and J are TRBV7-2 and TRBJ1-1, with 8 bases fitting TRBD1. The CDR3 runs to 13 residues. The V and J ends lost 4 bases and 5 bases, in that order; junction bases with no gene match: 3. Germline CDR1 and CDR2: SGHTA and FQGNSA. CDR3 bases: TGTGCCAGCAGCTCCTACAGGGGGACTGAAGCTTTCTTT. Amino acids: CASSSYRGTEAFF.

In its sample, this clone was seen once. The chain has TRBV6-5 and TRBJ2-5, with a possible D match to TRBD2 (6 bases). V was shortened by 4 bases and J by 4 bases, with 19 bases between the two germline ends. This CDR3 region has 16 residues. Per germline, CDR1 MNHEY and CDR2 SVGAGI. CDR3 coding DNA: TGTGCCAGCAGTTCGAACCCTAGCGTTAGCCTAGAGACCCAGTACTTC. Encoded protein: CASSSNPSVSLETQYF.